The rows below give T cell receptor beta chains drawn from one sample of a study of memory CD4+ T cells and cytomegalovirus serostatus. Produced via immunoSEQ multiplex PCR; TCRdb's table is partial and in-frame only. The profile covers 45,000 to 65,000 clones, with more than 70% appearing a single time and 2% taken by the ten largest. Sequenced input: memory CD4+ T cells from blood. These receptors came from an adult in good health and CMV-seropositive. Each CDR3 is given with its conserved first and last residue. A D gene is named only where the DNA matches it firmly. Clone size is shown for a subset of rows, as once, few, many or a class of expanded clone.

TRBJ1-4 | - | - | TRBV5-1 | CASSWTVATNEKLFF | TGCGCCAGCAGCTGGACGGTTGCAACTAATGAAAAACTGTTTTTT
TRBJ1-6 | - | - | TRBV6-6 | CASKEGNSPLHF | TGTGCCAGCAAGGAGGGAAACTCACCCCTCCACTTT
TRBJ1-5 | - | - | TRBV28 | CASSGTGKNQPQHF | TGTGCCAGCAGTGGTACCGGGAAAAATCAGCCCCAGCATTTT
TRBJ1-2 | - | - | TRBV25-1 | CASSEGWSRGYTF | TGTGCCAGCAGTGAGGGCTGGAGTCGGGGCTACACCTTC
TRBJ2-2 | - | - | TRBV28 | CASSKLVDGELFF | TGTGCCAGCAGTAAACTTGTTGACGGGGAGCTGTTTTTT
TRBJ1-5 | TRBD1 | - | TRBV19 | CASSIDRTGPIGPQHF | TGTGCCAGTAGTATAGATCGGACAGGTCCTATCGGTCCCCAGCATTTT
TRBJ1-2 | TRBD1 | - | TRBV29-1 | CSVARTGLGYTF | TGCAGCGTTGCCCGGACAGGGTTAGGCTACACCTTC
TRBJ2-1 | TRBD1 | - | TRBV9 | CASSVTTGTGGHEQFF | TGTGCCAGCAGCGTGACGACCGGGACAGGGGGCCATGAGCAGTTCTTC
TRBJ2-4 | TRBD2 | - | TRBV7-9 | CASSSQGGENIQYF | TGTGCCAGCAGCTCCCAGGGAGGGGAAAACATTCAGTACTTC
TRBJ2-1 | - | - | TRBV28 | CASSPGYHEQFF | TGTGCCAGCAGCCCCGGGTATCACGAGCAGTTCTTC
TRBJ1-1 | - | once | TRBV7-2 | CASSLGGRDTEAFF | TGTGCCAGCAGCTTAGGGGGGAGAGATACTGAAGCTTTCTTT
TRBJ1-5 | - | - | TRBV4-2 | CASSQDILTPNQPQHF | TGTGCCAGCAGCCAGGACATACTTACCCCTAATCAGCCCCAGCATTTT
TRBJ2-6 | - | - | TRBV5-1 | CASTLGTRSGANVLTF | TGCGCCAGCACACTAGGGACCCGGTCTGGGGCCAACGTCCTGACTTTC
TRBJ2-2 | TRBD1 | - | TRBV4-2 | CASSQDWARGPQSVGELFF | TGTGCCAGCAGCCAAGATTGGGCCAGGGGGCCGCAATCGGTCGGGGAGCTGTTTTTT
TRBJ1-2 | TRBD1 | - | TRBV19 | CASSKQGAWYGYTF | TGTGCCAGTAGTAAACAGGGGGCATGGTATGGCTACACCTTC
TRBJ2-7 | - | - | TRBV7-2 | CASSLSGVGGEQYF | TGTGCCAGCAGCTTGAGCGGGGTAGGGGGCGAGCAGTACTTC
TRBJ1-5 | - | - | TRBV6-1 | CASSDPDLLNQPQHF | TGTGCCAGCAGTGATCCCGACCTACTAAATCAGCCCCAGCATTTT
TRBJ1-1 | - | - | TRBV30 | CAWTTGIEAFF | TGTGCCTGGACAACCGGGATTGAAGCTTTCTTT
TRBJ2-1 | - | - | TRBV2 | CASSEATFNEQFF | TGTGCCAGCAGTGAGGCGACTTTCAATGAGCAGTTCTTC
TRBJ2-1 | - | once | TRBV18 | CASSRGAYNEQFF | TGTGCCAGCTCACGAGGGGCTTACAATGAGCAGTTCTTC
TRBJ2-1 | - | - | TRBV7-3 | CASSLTGAHNEQFF | TGTGCCAGCAGCTTGACCGGGGCCCACAATGAGCAGTTCTTC
TRBJ1-1 | - | - | TRBV7-2 | CASSRLSRGTEAFF | TGTGCCAGCAGCCGACTCAGCCGCGGCACTGAAGCTTTCTTT
TRBJ2-3 | - | - | TRBV6-6 | CASLPSHPSTDTQYF | TGTGCCAGTCTACCTAGCCATCCTAGCACAGATACGCAGTATTTT
TRBJ2-7 | TRBD1 | - | TRBV6-6 | CASSYQPGQGAYEQYF | TGTGCCAGCAGTTACCAGCCGGGACAGGGTGCCTACGAGCAGTACTTC